Below, 8 T cell receptor beta chains from the same sample are listed, as sequenced in a study of cytomegalovirus exposure and HLA in healthy donors. Amplification used 60 Vbeta primers and 13 Jbeta primers. The table came from immunoSEQ multiplex PCR; TCRdb's copy has only in-frame clones and leaves some out. Here the sample spans about 140,000 clones, approximately 84% being singletons. Sequencing was done on a sample of PBMCs. All receptors derive from a man under 40 in good health and CMV-seropositive.

The chain joins TRBV11-2 to TRBJ2-3; 7 bases are shared with TRBD1. V shed 3 bases and J 0 bases; nucleotides not matched to a gene: 6. Looked up from germline, CDR1 is SGHAT and CDR2 is FQNNGV. This CDR3 is 16 amino acids long. The CDR3 coding sequence is TGTGCCAGCAGCTTTAGACAGGGAACTAGCACAGATACGCAGTATTTT. Amino acids: CASSFRQGTSTDTQYF.

In this sample, this clone turned up once. The chain couples TRBV7-8 to TRBJ1-2, with D possibly TRBD1 on 6 matching bases. The CDR3 sequence is 16 residues long. CDR1 and CDR2 (germline): SGHVS, FQNEAQ. The ends were cut back, 5 bases at V and 5 bases at J, with 21 bases in the middle. CDR3 region: CASSPEQGLSEYGYTF. The DNA of the CDR3 is TGTGCCAGCAGCCCCGAACAGGGACTATCGGAGTATGGCTACACCTTC.

V gene TRBV6-5 combines with J gene TRBJ1-3; possibly TRBD1 for D (6 bases). Germline loops: CDR1 MNHEY, CDR2 SVGAGI. V lost 0 bases to trimming and J lost 0 bases, with 9 bases between them. The CDR3 consists of 16 residues. CDR3 sequence: CASSYSGTISGNTIYF. In DNA form, the CDR3 reads TGTGCCAGCAGTTACTCCGGGACAATCTCTGGAAACACCATATATTTT.

V gene TRBV28 combines with J gene TRBJ2-1, with 11 bases that match TRBD2. From germline, CDR1 is MDHEN and CDR2 SYDVKM. V shed 6 bases and J 2 bases; nucleotides not matched to a gene: 6. This CDR3 region has 16 residues. CDR3 DNA: TGTGCCAGCAGCCCAGGGGGACTAGCGGCCTACAATGAGCAGTTCTTC. Amino acids: CASSPGGLAAYNEQFF.

This sequence joins TRBV7-9 and TRBJ2-1; 9 positions match TRBD2. Germline values: CDR1 SEHNR, CDR2 FQNEAQ (reference sequence). The CDR3 consists of 16 residues. V lost 2 bases and J lost 9; bases outside the gene matches: 11. CDR3 protein: CASSLLRREGHGEQFF. The DNA of the CDR3 is TGTGCCAGCAGCTTATTGAGGCGGGAGGGCCACGGTGAGCAGTTCTTC.

This clone was observed a single time. Here the CDR3 DNA reads TGTGCCAGCGTCGAAGGGGGTACCTATAATTCACCCCTCCACTTT. Translated: CASVEGGTYNSPLHF. This chain connects TRBV2 to TRBJ1-6; the D gene is possibly TRBD1 (6 bases). The length of the CDR3 is 15 residues. Germline V lookup: CDR1 SNHLY, CDR2 FYNNEI. V lost 8 bases, J lost 2 bases, and 13 bases lay in between.

The CDR3: CASSLDPAGAREQYF. The CDR3 DNA is TGTGCCAGCAGCCTAGACCCAGCGGGGGCGAGGGAGCAGTACTTC. This chain uses TRBV7-2 with TRBJ2-7; 8 bases are a match to TRBD2. J was trimmed by 7 bases and V by 5 bases; bases with no gene match: 13. The CDR3 covers 15 residues. The V gene's germline CDR1 is SGHTA and CDR2 FQGNSA.

The V gene is TRBV28, the J gene TRBJ2-2; the match to TRBD2 covers 9 bases. This CDR3 is built from 17 residues. Germline assignment: CDR1 MDHEN and CDR2 SYDVKM. V dropped 5 bases and J dropped 4; count of bases not matched to a gene: 11. CDR3 nucleotides: TGTGCCAGCAGTCCTGCCCATAGCGGGGGCGCCACCGGGGAGCTGTTTTTT. Its protein product is CASSPAHSGGATGELFF.